These 13 T cell receptor beta chains were sequenced from one sample in a study of identical twins. TCRdb reanalysed the 5' RACE reads using MiXCR and keeps one entry per CDR3 protein. The sample lists roughly 230,000 distinct CDR3 sequences, about 8% occurring once. This same sample was also part of a study on yellow fever vaccine responses in identical twins.

The sample consisted of CD8+ T cells sorted from blood. These receptor sequences come from a woman younger than 35 in good health.

There are a few counts of this clonotype. CDR3 coding DNA: TGTGCCAGCAGTCAGGACAGCGAAAGGTCCTACAATGAGCAGTTCTTC. This encodes CASSQDSERSYNEQFF. The chain has TRBV6-1 and TRBJ2-1; perhaps TRBD1 as D (6 bases). Looked up from germline, CDR1 is MNHNS and CDR2 is SASEGT. The CDR3 sequence is 16 residues long. V lost 5 bases to trimming and J lost 1 base, with 15 bases between them.

CDR3 sequence reads: CASSLEPNSDRGDGTDTQYF. Here the CDR3 DNA reads TGTGCCAGCAGCTTAGAGCCGAACTCAGACAGGGGGGATGGCACAGATACGCAGTATTTT. The V gene is TRBV11-2, the J gene TRBJ2-3, with 9 bases lining up with TRBD1. The CDR3 sequence is 20 residues long. The germline gives CDR1 SGHAT, CDR2 FQNNGV. V lost 0 bases to trimming and J lost 1 base; unmatched junction nucleotides: 14.

The V gene is TRBV5-1, the J gene TRBJ2-7, with 7 bases lining up with TRBD1. This CDR3 is built from 16 residues. Germline V gene sequence: CDR1 SGHRS, CDR2 YFSETQ. After removal of 2 bases from V and 2 bases from J, the junction contained 10 bases not matched to a gene. The DNA of the CDR3 is TGCGCCAGCAGCTTAGAGAAAGGGGGCGGAACCTACGAGCAGTACTTC. Protein product: CASSLEKGGGTYEQYF.

This clonotype showed up many times. V gene TRBV5-4 combines with J gene TRBJ2-1; 9 bases match TRBD1. Germline values: CDR1 SGHNT, CDR2 YYREEE (reference sequence). This CDR3 has 15 amino acids. Trimming at V came to 5 bases and at J to 6 bases, leaving 9 bases not matched to a gene. CDR3 nucleotide sequence: TGTGCCAGCAGTCCCCCGGGACAGGGTTTCAATGAGCAGTTCTTC. Translating it yields CASSPPGQGFNEQFF. The full variable domain, rest sourced from reference TRBV5-4 and TRBJ2-1, is ETGVTQSPTHLIKTRGQQVTLRCSSQSGHNTVSWYQQALGQGPQFIFQYYREEENGRGNFPPRFSGLQFPNYSSELNVNALELDDSALYLCASSPPGQGFNEQFFGPGTRLTVL.

The rearrangement uses TRBV7-8 and TRBJ2-2, with D possibly being TRBD2 (5 bases). The V gene's germline CDR1 is SGHVS and CDR2 FQNEAQ. The CDR3 covers 12 residues. V was cut by 4 bases and J by 8 bases, with 8 bases left in between. The DNA for the CDR3 is TGTGCCAGCAGCTCCCCGGGGGGGGAGCTGTTTTTT. Its translation is CASSSPGGELFF.

This clonotype was detected a few times. The chain recombines TRBV12-3 or TRBV12-4 with TRBJ2-1, with a tentative D call TRBD1 (6 bases). The CDR3 contains 16 residues. V shed 3 bases and J shed 7 bases, with 19 bases lying between them. CDR3 loop: CASSFPGTHGPNEQFF. In DNA form, the CDR3 reads TGTGCCAGCAGTTTCCCCGGGACACATGGACCTAATGAGCAGTTCTTC.

As to this clonotype: An end of the junction differs from the germline gene, which may be a read error. The chain has TRBV5-1 and TRBJ2-1; possibly TRBD2 for D (5 bases). The germline V gene encodes CDR1 SGHRS and CDR2 YFSETQ. The CDR3 length is 13 residues. CDR3 DNA: TGCGCCAGCAGATTGGGAGACAACAATGAGCAGTTCTTC. Protein product: CASRLGDNNEQFF.

This clonotype was seen more than once but under ten times. The rearrangement joins TRBV7-9 to TRBJ2-4, with 8 bases that match TRBD2. Germline-derived CDR1 and CDR2 are SEHNR and FQNEAQ (reference sequence). V trimming: 1 base; J trimming: 3 bases; junction bases outside the gene matches: 8. CDR3 length: 17 amino acids. CDR3 nucleotide sequence: TGTGCCAGCAGCTTAGAACCGCGGGGGGCCCACAAAAACATTCAGTACTTC. This translates into CASSLEPRGAHKNIQYF.

The J gene is TRBJ2-1, the V gene TRBV7-9; the match to TRBD2 covers 7 bases. The CDR3 has 14 residues. With 4 bases clipped from V and 5 bases from J, the junction kept 5 bases outside the gene matches. Germline CDR1 and CDR2: SEHNR and FQNEAQ (reference sequence). The CDR3 region is CASSYAGVDNEQFF. The CDR3 DNA follows: TGTGCCAGCAGCTACGCGGGGGTGGACAATGAGCAGTTCTTC.

The rearrangement uses TRBV27 and TRBJ2-1; 8 nucleotides line up with TRBD2. The V gene's germline CDR1 is MNHEY and CDR2 SMNVEV (reference sequence). The length of the CDR3 is 14 residues. Trimming removed 8 bases from V and 7 bases from J; junction bases left unmatched: 10. The CDR3 region is CASGTTTSANEQFF. CDR3 nucleotide sequence: TGTGCCAGCGGCACTACGACTAGCGCAAATGAGCAGTTCTTC.

This clonotype was counted only a few times. The chain employs TRBV10-3 and TRBJ2-2; TRBD2 aligns across 8 bases. Germline CDR1 is ENHRY and CDR2 is SYGVKD. The CDR3 covers 17 residues. J lost 0 bases, V lost 2 bases, and 5 bases had no gene match. In DNA, the CDR3 is TGTGCCATCAGTGAGGGCGGGGGGACCTCGAACACCGGGGAGCTGTTTTTT. It encodes CAISEGGGTSNTGELFF.

The CDR3 protein is CASTDRELLHSSGGIYEQYF. The CDR3 DNA sequence: TGTGCCAGCACCGACCGGGAACTCTTACACTCTAGCGGAGGGATCTACGAGCAGTACTTC. V and J are TRBV14 and TRBJ2-7, with 7 positions matching TRBD2. The trim removed 7 bases at V and 3 bases at J, leaving 27 bases unmatched. This CDR3 contains 20 residues. The germline V gene encodes CDR1 SGHDN and CDR2 FVKESK.

This clonotype was observed a handful of times. The J gene is TRBJ2-1, the V gene TRBV12-3 or TRBV12-4; TRBD2 matches at 11 bases. This CDR3 region has 17 residues. V lost 3 bases, J lost 4 bases, and 8 bases stayed unmatched. CDR3 sequence reads: CASSFHRASGGYNEQFF. The CDR3 nucleotides read TGTGCCAGCAGTTTCCACCGGGCTAGCGGGGGGTACAATGAGCAGTTCTTC.